This entry lists 14 T cell receptor beta chains sequenced from one sample in a study of tumor-infiltrating lymphocytes in localized non-small cell lung cancer. The protocol was immunoSEQ multiplex PCR, while the TCRdb copy is restricted to in-frame clones and leaves out a portion. The sample carries over 10,000 clones, 67% recorded once. Sequencing used uninvolved lung tissue not adjacent to the tumor. The origin of the receptors is a human donor with non-small cell lung cancer.

In this sample, this clone turned up a few times. The genes are TRBV30 and TRBJ1-2; 8 bases line up with TRBD1. Germline assignment: CDR1 GTSNPN and CDR2 SVGIG (reference sequence). The CDR3 runs to 12 residues. Germline trimming cut 4 bases from V and 8 bases from J; bases unmatched to any gene: 6. The CDR3 DNA reads as TGTGCCTGGACTAAAACAGGGGGAGGCTACACCTTC. Amino acids: CAWTKTGGGYTF.

The genes are TRBV5-4 and TRBJ2-1; 10 nucleotides align to TRBD1. The CDR3 contains 14 residues. Per germline, CDR1 SGHNT and CDR2 YYREEE (reference sequence). The J segment lost 7 bases and the V segment lost 4 bases, leaving 5 bases of the junction unmatched. DNA for the CDR3: TGTGCCAGCAGCCCGCGGACAGGGGGTAATGAGCAGTTCTTC. Translated, it gives CASSPRTGGNEQFF.

V is TRBV11-2 and J is TRBJ2-2; no clear D. Trimming removed 4 bases from V and 7 bases from J, with 7 bases in between. Germline CDR1 reads SGHAT; CDR2 reads FQNNGV. The CDR3 has 12 residues. The CDR3 loop reads CASSYPLGELFF. Written as DNA, the CDR3 is TGTGCCAGCAGCTACCCCCTCGGGGAGCTGTTTTTT.

This clone is deemed medium-sized (0.01 to 0.1%). The chain joins TRBV27 to TRBJ1-4; D unclear. The CDR3 consists of 15 residues. Trimming removed 3 bases at V and 4 bases at J, with 12 bases between. CDR1 is MNHEY and CDR2 is SMNVEV in the germline V gene (reference sequence). CDR3: CASSFSPQINEKLFF. The CDR3 DNA reads as TGTGCCAGCAGTTTTTCACCGCAGATTAATGAAAAACTGTTTTTT.

This clone is categorized as medium-sized (0.01 to 0.1%). The J gene is TRBJ2-3, the V gene TRBV28; D remains ambiguous. In germline, CDR1 is MDHEN, CDR2 SYDVKM. This CDR3 spans 13 amino acids. V lost 3 bases and J lost 6, with 10 bases in between. Written as DNA, the CDR3 is TGTGCCAGCAGTTTGGTGGGCTTGGATACGCAGTATTTT. It encodes CASSLVGLDTQYF.

V usage is TRBV9 and J usage is TRBJ1-6; the D is unclear. The germline CDR1 and CDR2 sequences are SGDLS and YYNGEE. The CDR3 extends over 14 amino acids. The V and J ends lost 0 bases and 7 bases respectively, with 8 bases between them. The CDR3 protein is CASSVAWGNSPLHF. DNA of the CDR3: TGTGCCAGCAGCGTAGCTTGGGGAAATTCACCCCTCCACTTT. Full variable domain (missing parts from reference TRBV9 and TRBJ1-6): DSGVTQTPKHLITATGQRVTLRCSPRSGDLSVYWYQQSLDQGLQFLIQYYNGEERAKGNILERFSAQQFPDLHSELNLSSLELGDSALYFCASSVAWGNSPLHFGNGTRLTVT.

The V gene is TRBV4-1, the J gene TRBJ1-4; weak D call: TRBD1 (5 bases). This CDR3 has 15 amino acids. V was clipped by 0 bases and J by 5 bases, with 10 bases between them. Germline-derived CDR1 and CDR2 are MGHRA and YSYEKL. CDR3 loop: CASSQESGRNEKLFF. DNA for the CDR3: TGCGCCAGCAGCCAAGAATCAGGGAGGAATGAAAAACTGTTTTTT.

The chain couples TRBV5-6 to TRBJ2-1; D unclear. Trimming removed 4 bases from V and 1 base from J, with 12 bases in between. CDR1 SGHDT and CDR2 YYEEEE come from the germline V gene. The CDR3 has 15 residues. CDR3 in amino acids: CASSHPTNSYNEQFF. The CDR3 DNA follows: TGTGCCAGCAGCCACCCCACTAATTCCTACAATGAGCAGTTCTTC.

This clone is labeled medium-sized (0.01 to 0.1%). The V call is TRBV4-1, the J call TRBJ1-4; D might be TRBD1 (6 bases). This CDR3 comprises 15 residues. V shed 2 bases and J shed 8 bases, with 15 bases lying between them. Germline CDR1 MGHRA, CDR2 YSYEKL. This CDR3 is CASSQIQGRREKLFF. Written as DNA, the CDR3 is TGCGCCAGCAGCCAAATACAGGGCCGGCGGGAAAAACTGTTTTTT.

This sequence joins TRBV19 and TRBJ2-7, with 8 nucleotides matching TRBD1. The CDR3 has 15 amino acids. The junction had 8 bases not matched to a gene; V was cut back by 4 bases and J by 3 bases. CDR1 and CDR2 (germline): LNHDA, SQIVND (reference sequence). The DNA of the CDR3 is TGTGCCAGTAGTAGGGACAGGTCCCTCTACTACGAGCAGTACTTC. Protein product: CASSRDRSLYYEQYF.

The CDR3 coding sequence is TGCAGCGTTGCCCAGGGAGGAGAGACCCAGTACTTC. It specifies CSVAQGGETQYF. The chain employs TRBV29-1 and TRBJ2-5; TRBD2 might be the D (6 bases). Germline CDR1 is SQVTM and CDR2 is ANQGSEA. V was cut by 4 bases and J by 4 bases, with 10 bases left in between. This CDR3 is built from 12 residues. The variable domain in full, completed from reference TRBV29-1 and TRBJ2-5, reads SAVISQKPSRDICQRGTSLTIQCQVDSQVTMMFWYRQQPGQSLTLIATANQGSEATYESGFVIDKFPISRPNLTFSTLTVSNMSPEDSSIYLCSVAQGGETQYFGPGTRLLVL.

J is TRBJ1-5 and V is TRBV28; 12 bases match TRBD1. The CDR3 loop spans 19 amino acids. The germline V gene encodes CDR1 MDHEN and CDR2 SYDVKM. With 9 bases clipped from V and 2 bases from J, the junction kept 17 bases outside the gene matches. The CDR3 nucleotides read TGTGCCAGTAGGAGCCAAAACTTCCGGGACAGGGGGCGCAATCAGCCCCAGCATTTT. Protein sequence: CASRSQNFRDRGRNQPQHF.

The chain couples TRBV28 to TRBJ1-1; tentative D call: TRBD1 (5 bases). The V gene lost 7 bases and the J gene lost 0 bases, with 12 bases spanning the gap. The CDR3 consists of 14 residues. The germline V gene has CDR1 MDHEN and CDR2 SYDVKM. In DNA form, the CDR3 reads TGTGCCAGCACCTTGGGGCAGCTGAACACTGAAGCTTTCTTT. It is translated as CASTLGQLNTEAFF.

The V and J genes are TRBV5-8 and TRBJ2-1, with D uncertain. V dropped 2 bases and J dropped 9 bases, with 6 bases sitting between them. This CDR3 contains 11 residues. Looked up from germline, CDR1 is SGHTS and CDR2 is YDEGEE. CDR3 bases: TGTGCCAGCAGCTTCATCCCTGAGCAGTTCTTC. Protein product: CASSFIPEQFF.